This T cell receptor beta chain was observed in a study of blood T cell repertoires in COVID-19 (TCRdb year 2020). The study in broad terms: Samples covering the acute and convalescent phases of COVID-19 were provided by collaborators in the United States, Italy and Spain. The prospective study material was composed of cDNA or gDNA derived from T cells, B-cell-depleted T cells, or PBMCs. Samples were obtained from the ongoing ImmuneRACE study (first 160 participants) and from 1,000 to 1,500 subjects provided by 6 global collaborators. The sample metadata nearly always contained a de-identified subject ID, COVID-19 status, age in years and sex. HLA class I and class II types, where available, came from metadata supplied by the sample provider rather than from assay-based typing. The dataset comprised deeply sampled blood TCRbeta repertoires from subjects exposed to, actively infected with, or recovered from COVID-19. A freely available public database, intended as a resource for researchers studying the immune response to SARS-CoV-2, is where the repertoires were released. Paper-wide results and their limitations: How much clinical and demographic metadata was included differed by source and by participant, and the metadata was provided uncurated.

This clone was found a few times. The clone's antigen remains unknown. Per-base qualities were not stored, and no clone one base away is much larger. One collaborating source in Seattle enrolled patients while the patients were actively infected and followed the patients over time throughout the course of disease. Collaborating institutions collected whole blood in K2EDTA tubes following their own protocols. Collaborator samples were shipped for TCRbeta analysis as frozen whole blood, isolated PBMCs, or DNA extracted from either sample type. The immunoSEQ Assay, a bias-controlled multiplex PCR, was used to amplify TCRbeta CDR3 regions from genomic DNA. The source study handled its data this way. Nucleated cell counts per sample were estimated from amplification of reference gene primers within the assay. Sequence reads were collapsed and filtered to measure the absolute abundance of every unique TCRbeta CDR3 rearrangement. For each sample, productive Simpson clonality was calculated as the square root of Simpson's diversity index across productive rearrangements. TCRdb obtained this table from immuneACCESS and retained in-frame rearrangements with V and J assigned. These tables miss some clones; where compared with another copy, unresolved V genes account for less than half of the shortfall, and the remainder is unexplained. V, J and clone size are those of that table, while D and trimming were read from the DNA. This sample gives around 200,000 clones in total; approximately 87% of them show up just once. Roughly 9.7% of the sample goes to the ten largest clones.

Including the terminal cysteine and phenylalanine, the CDR3 comprises 14 residues. Just CDR3 DNA is preserved here, 42 bases in frame from base 1. From the germline V gene (reference sequence), CDR1 is MNHNY and CDR2 is SVGAGI. Trimming takes 4 bases off V and 2 bases off J; junction bases not matched to a gene: 3. The clonotype originates from a woman in her sixties or seventies with COVID-19, enrolled during active disease. The chain couples TRBV6-6 to TRBJ2-7; TRBD1 fits 9 bases in the junction. Sequencing was performed on peripheral blood. The CDR3 sequence is CASSFGQGPYEQYF. The DNA sequence follows: TGTGCCAGCAGTTTCGGACAGGGGCCCTACGAGCAGTACTTC.